These 14 T cell receptor beta chains came from one sample sequenced in a study of cytomegalovirus exposure and HLA in healthy donors. PCR amplification relied on 60 Vbeta primers (plus 13 Jbeta primers). Clones were read by immunoSEQ multiplex PCR, and TCRdb kept only the in-frame ones, dropping some. Among around 190,000 clones listed, just over 75% were seen once. The sample taken for sequencing was PBMCs. Receptor source: a man aged 25 to 45 in good health and CMV-seronegative.

CDR3 sequence: CSAQFLNTEAFF. The CDR3 DNA follows: TGCAGCGCTCAGTTCCTGAACACTGAAGCTTTCTTT. The chain employs TRBV29-1 and TRBJ1-1; D is unresolved. The CDR3 sequence is 12 residues long. CDR1 is SQVTM and CDR2 is ANQGSEA in the germline V gene. The V end was cut by 7 bases, the J end by 0 bases, with 9 bases between.

The J gene is TRBJ2-7, the V gene TRBV7-9, with 8 bases lining up with TRBD2. This CDR3 region has 14 residues. Germline CDR1 and CDR2: SEHNR and FQNEAQ (reference sequence). V was clipped by 5 bases and J by 1 base; unmatched bases: 4. This chain's CDR3 is CASSPSGPSYEQYF. The CDR3 DNA reads TGTGCCAGCAGCCCTAGCGGGCCGTCCTACGAGCAGTACTTC.

This chain joins TRBV11-2 and TRBJ2-6; D might be TRBD1 (6 bases). Germline V gene lookup returns CDR1 SGHAT and CDR2 FQNNGV. V was shortened by 11 bases and J by 4 bases, with 21 bases between the two germline ends. The CDR3 extends over 16 amino acids. CDR3 in amino acids: CAQDALTGFGANVLTF. As DNA, the CDR3 is TGTGCCCAGGACGCTTTAACAGGGTTCGGGGCCAACGTCCTGACTTTC.

The chain carries TRBV6-1 and TRBJ2-3; TRBD1 agrees at 10 bases. The CDR3 contains 15 residues. The germline V gene encodes CDR1 MNHNS and CDR2 SASEGT. V was pared by 0 bases and J by 4 bases, with 1 base of the junction left unmatched. The CDR3 loop is CASSEATGGADTQYF. The CDR3 DNA follows: TGTGCCAGCAGTGAAGCGACAGGGGGCGCAGATACGCAGTATTTT.

This clone showed up just a few times. This rearrangement joins TRBV6-5 to TRBJ1-1, with D perhaps TRBD1 (6 bases). This CDR3 comprises 15 residues. CDR1 is MNHEY, CDR2 SVGAGI, per germline. V lost 7 bases and J 0 bases, leaving 15 bases between the germline ends. CDR3 amino acids: CASIQQGNLNTEAFF. The DNA of the CDR3 is TGTGCCAGCATTCAACAGGGCAACTTGAACACTGAAGCTTTCTTT.

J is TRBJ2-1 and V is TRBV7-3, with D perhaps TRBD1 (6 bases). The CDR3 covers 12 residues. Germline V gene sequence: CDR1 SGHTA, CDR2 FQGTGA. Between the trimmed V and J ends, which lost 5 bases and 6 bases, there was a span of 8 bases. CDR3 DNA: TGTGCCAGCAGCACGACAGGCAATGAGCAGTTCTTC. Protein: CASSTTGNEQFF.

This chain uses TRBV2 with TRBJ2-3, with TRBD2 matching 11 bases. Germline loops: CDR1 SNHLY, CDR2 FYNNEI. The CDR3 loop spans 15 amino acids. With V trimmed by 6 bases and J by 1 base, 3 bases remained unmatched. The CDR3 here is CASSSSGRGTDTQYF. CDR3 nucleotides: TGTGCCAGCAGCAGTAGCGGGAGGGGCACAGATACGCAGTATTTT.

The J gene is TRBJ2-1, the V gene TRBV25-1, with 7 positions matching TRBD2. V dropped 4 bases and J dropped 5; count of bases not matched to a gene: 17. There are 18 residues in the CDR3. The germline gives CDR1 MGHDK, CDR2 SYGVNS. The CDR3 DNA reads as TGTGCCAGCAGTGGATCGGGATCGGGAGGTCATACTAACAATGAGCAGTTCTTC. It encodes CASSGSGSGGHTNNEQFF.

V and J are TRBV10-3 and TRBJ1-3; 10 nucleotides line up with TRBD1. The V gene's germline CDR1 is ENHRY and CDR2 SYGVKD. The CDR3 contains 15 residues. V gave up 7 bases and J gave up 1 base; unmatched junction bases: 4. The CDR3 region is CAIKGTGVSGNTIYF. The CDR3 DNA reads TGTGCCATCAAGGGGACAGGGGTTTCTGGAAACACCATATATTTT.

This rearrangement joins TRBV5-5 to TRBJ2-1; D is unclear. Germline CDR1 SGHKS, CDR2 YYEKEE (reference sequence). The length of the CDR3 is 14 residues. The V end lost 4 bases, the J end lost 0 bases, and 8 bases lay between the germline ends. CDR3 coding DNA: TGTGCCAGCAGCCTCTCCTACTCCTACAATGAGCAGTTCTTC. It translates to CASSLSYSYNEQFF. Drawing the rest from reference TRBV5-5 and TRBJ2-1, the complete variable domain is DAGVTQSPTHLIKTRGQQVTLRCSPISGHKSVSWYQQVLGQGPQFIFQYYEKEERGRGNFPDRFSARQFPNYSSELNVNALLLGDSALYLCASSLSYSYNEQFFGPGTRLTVL.

The chain uses TRBV28 and TRBJ1-5; no firm D call. The CDR3 totals 13 residues. From germline, CDR1 is MDHEN and CDR2 SYDVKM. The ends were cut back, 3 bases at V and 5 bases at J, with 8 bases in the middle. In nucleotides, the CDR3 is TGTGCCAGCAGTTTGAAACTAGATCAGCCCCAGCATTTT. Protein sequence: CASSLKLDQPQHF.

The chain links TRBV7-9 to TRBJ2-1, with 9 bases aligning to TRBD2. The CDR3 runs to 15 residues. The germline V gene encodes CDR1 SEHNR and CDR2 FQNEAQ (reference sequence). Losses at the gene ends were 5 bases for V and 7 bases for J; bases not matched to a gene: 9. The CDR3 loop reads CASSPQREVPNEQFF. In DNA form, the CDR3 reads TGTGCCAGCAGCCCCCAGCGGGAGGTTCCGAATGAGCAGTTCTTC.

The chain joins TRBV27 to TRBJ2-2; 7 bases are shared with TRBD2. The germline V gene encodes CDR1 MNHEY and CDR2 SMNVEV (reference sequence). This CDR3 region has 15 residues. V shed 2 bases and J 4 bases; nucleotides not matched to a gene: 4. The CDR3 coding sequence is TGTGCCAGCAGTTTAGGGACTATACCCACCGGGGAGCTGTTTTTT. This translates into CASSLGTIPTGELFF.

This chain joins TRBV9 and TRBJ2-2, with 11 positions matching TRBD2. The CDR3 sequence is 17 residues long. Trimming at V came to 0 bases and at J to 4 bases, leaving 5 bases not matched to a gene. The germline CDR1 and CDR2 sequences are SGDLS and YYNGEE. CDR3 sequence: CASSVGLAGGSTGELFF. For the CDR3, the DNA is TGTGCCAGCAGCGTAGGGCTAGCGGGAGGTAGCACCGGGGAGCTGTTTTTT. Full variable domain (missing parts from reference TRBV9 and TRBJ2-2): DSGVTQTPKHLITATGQRVTLRCSPRSGDLSVYWYQQSLDQGLQFLIQYYNGEERAKGNILERFSAQQFPDLHSELNLSSLELGDSALYFCASSVGLAGGSTGELFFGEGSRLTVL.